These T cell receptor beta chains were read from a single sample in a study of T-cell reconstitution after alpha-beta-depleted transplantation in children. TCRdb processed the PCR reads anew with MiXCR; each CDR3 protein has one entry. The top ten hold 20% to 30% of the sample, which has under 150,000 distinct CDR3 sequences, roughly 9.7% seen once. The sample here was PBMCs, mostly from graft donor cells, taken 180 days after TCRalphabeta/CD19-depleted stem cell transplant. These receptors were obtained from a girl younger than two who had a stem cell transplant for combined immunodeficiency, so the T cells may come from the graft donor. Both conserved end residues are part of each CDR3. The order of the fields is V gene, J gene, clone size, D gene, CDR3 DNA, CDR3 protein. The D gene is left open where the match is weak. The listing skips clone size in some rows; elsewhere it reads once, few, many or a size class.

>TRBV29-1|TRBJ1-2|few|-
TGCAGCGTTCCCCAGGGCAGATGGAATGGCTACACCTTC
CSVPQGRWNGYTF
>TRBV5-6|TRBJ2-1|many|-
TGTGCCAGCAGCTTCCGCGGACCCTACAATGAGCAGTTCTTC
CASSFRGPYNEQFF
>TRBV6-2/TRBV6-3|TRBJ2-7|-|-
TGTGCCAGCAGTTACTCGTTGCCAGCGAACTACGAGCAGTACTTC
CASSYSLPANYEQYF
>TRBV9|TRBJ2-7|few|TRBD2
TGTGCCAGCAGCGTAGAGCCAGCGGGAGGGTACGAGCAGTACTTC
CASSVEPAGGYEQYF
>TRBV7-2|TRBJ2-7|-|-
TGTGCCAGCAGCTTTGTGGCTAGTAATTACGAGCAGTACTTC
CASSFVASNYEQYF
>TRBV12-5|TRBJ2-5|-|TRBD2
TGTGCTAGTGCCTCTGGGACTAGCGGTCCCTGGGTGACCCAGTACTTC
CASASGTSGPWVTQYF
>TRBV20-1|TRBJ1-1|-|TRBD1
TGCAGTGCTCCGGGACAGGGTAAAATGGGAACTGAAGCTTTCTTT
CSAPGQGKMGTEAFF
>TRBV7-2|TRBJ2-3|-|-
TGTGCCAGCAGCGTTTTAGGGGCTGGGAGGACGCAGTATTTT
CASSVLGAGRTQYF
>TRBV10-3|TRBJ2-7|-|TRBD2
TGTGCCATCAAGACTAGCGGGAACGAGCAGTACTTC
CAIKTSGNEQYF
>TRBV3-1|TRBJ2-2|few|-
TGTGCCAGCAGCCAAGATCCGGGCTTCACCGGGGAGCTGTTTTTT
CASSQDPGFTGELFF
>TRBV20-1|TRBJ1-6|-|-
TGCAGTGCTAGGGTTATGGATTCACCCCTCCACTTT
CSARVMDSPLHF
>TRBV4-1|TRBJ2-3|-|-
TGCGCCAGCAGCCAAGAAATGGGGGGCTGGACAGATACGCAGTATTTT
CASSQEMGGWTDTQYF
>TRBV12-3/TRBV12-4|TRBJ2-2|many|-
TGTGCCAGCAGTTTGTTAGGGAACACCGGGGAGCTGTTTTTT
CASSLLGNTGELFF
>TRBV20-1|TRBJ2-2|few|-
TGCAGTGCCCCAACGGCCACGGGGGAGCTGTTTTTT
CSAPTATGELFF
>TRBV12-3/TRBV12-4|TRBJ1-1|few|TRBD1
TGTGCCAGCAGTCCGGACAGGGGTGGCACTGAAGCTTTCTTT
CASSPDRGGTEAFF
>TRBV6-1|TRBJ2-2|few|-
TGTGCCAGCAGTGGAGCCAGACCGAACACCGGGGAGCTGTTTTTT
CASSGARPNTGELFF
>TRBV12-5|TRBJ2-2|few|-
TGTGCTAGTGGTTTGGTATTGAAGGGCACCGGGGAGCTGTTTTTT
CASGLVLKGTGELFF
>TRBV7-8|TRBJ2-7|many|-
TGTGCCAGCAGCTTTTACGAGCAGTACTTC
CASSFYEQYF
>TRBV20-1|TRBJ2-7|-|-
TGCAGTGCTAGTCAGGCAGGGGACGAGCAGTACTTC
CSASQAGDEQYF
>TRBV28|TRBJ2-1|-|TRBD2
TGTGCCAGCAGTGAAAGGGAGGGCTTTTACAATGAGCAGTTCTTC
CASSEREGFYNEQFF
>TRBV9|TRBJ2-5|few|-
TGTGCCAGCAGCCGACCGGGAACCCAAGAGACCCAGTACTTC
CASSRPGTQETQYF
>TRBV7-7|TRBJ2-1|medium-sized|-
TGTGCTAGCAGCTTATCGGTCGGCAATGAGCAGTTCTTC
CASSLSVGNEQFF
>TRBV10-3|TRBJ2-1|few|TRBD2
TGTGCCATCAGCCTCGCAGGGACTAGCGGGAACGATGAGCAGTTCTTC
CAISLAGTSGNDEQFF
>TRBV20-1|TRBJ1-2|-|TRBD1
TGCAGTGCTAGAGAGGGGGGGACAGGGCTTCACTATGGCTACACCTTC
CSAREGGTGLHYGYTF
>TRBV21-1|TRBJ2-1|-|-
TGTGCCAGCCCGCCCTTAGACAGGGAGGGTAATGAGCAGTTCTTC
CASPPLDREGNEQFF
>TRBV6-1|TRBJ1-2|-|-
TGTGCCAGCAGTCGTGCCGGGACATCATATGGCTACACCTTC
CASSRAGTSYGYTF
>TRBV12-3/TRBV12-4|TRBJ2-7|few|TRBD2
TGTGCCAGCACCAGAGGGACTAGCGGGAGGAAGTCCTACGAGCAGTACTTC
CASTRGTSGRKSYEQYF
>TRBV29-1|TRBJ1-2|many|-
TGCAGCGTTGAGGGCACCAGGGGAAGTGGCTACACCTTC
CSVEGTRGSGYTF
>TRBV4-2|TRBJ1-6|-|-
TGTGCCAGCAGCCAAGATAATTCACCCCTCCACTTT
CASSQDNSPLHF
>TRBV5-5|TRBJ1-4|-|-
TGTGCCAGCAGCACGTCACAGGGATGGGAAAAACTGTTTTTT
CASSTSQGWEKLFF
>TRBV18|TRBJ2-7|many|-
TGTGCCAGCTCACCCGGGGGCGTACGCTACGAGCAGTACTTC
CASSPGGVRYEQYF
>TRBV5-1|TRBJ2-3|many|-
TGCGCCAGCAGCTTGATTGGATCTAGCACAGATACGCAGTATTTT
CASSLIGSSTDTQYF
>TRBV10-3|TRBJ2-7|few|TRBD2
TGTGCCATCGCCCAGGGGGTAGCGGGAGCCTACGAGCAGTACTTC
CAIAQGVAGAYEQYF
>TRBV3-1|TRBJ1-1|few|TRBD1
TGTGCCAGCACCCCGGGACAGTTCGGAGGAGCTTTCTTT
CASTPGQFGGAFF
>TRBV7-8|TRBJ1-4|few|-
TGTGCCAGCAGCCGTTCGTACCGAAGTGGCGGCGAAAAACTGTTTTTT
CASSRSYRSGGEKLFF
>TRBV29-1|TRBJ2-7|-|-
TGCAGCGTTGGGTCCAGGGGATTCTACGAGCAGTACTTC
CSVGSRGFYEQYF
>TRBV7-2|TRBJ2-5|-|-
TGTGCCAGCAGCTTAGTGCGGGAGACCCAGTACTTC
CASSLVRETQYF
>TRBV27|TRBJ1-5|-|-
TGTGCCAGCAGTTGGACATCCTATCAGCCCCAGCATTTT
CASSWTSYQPQHF
>TRBV7-8|TRBJ2-5|-|-
TGTGCCAGCAGCCCACTAGCTGCAGAGACCCAGTACTTC
CASSPLAAETQYF
>TRBV21-1|TRBJ1-3|many|-
TGTGCCAGCAGCAAACGTTGGGAGGGTGTCTCTGGAAACACCATATATTTT
CASSKRWEGVSGNTIYF
>TRBV12-3/TRBV12-4|TRBJ2-2|few|-
TGTGCCAGCAGTTTACAGGGAGCCATAGCCGGGGAGCTGTTTTTT
CASSLQGAIAGELFF
>TRBV15|TRBJ1-2|many|TRBD1
TGTGCCACCAGCAGAGATCGCGGAGTGAAGCAGGGGGCGAATGGCTACACCTTC
CATSRDRGVKQGANGYTF
>TRBV20-1|TRBJ2-4|-|-
TGCAGTGCTAGACAGAAAAACATTCAGTACTTC
CSARQKNIQYF
>TRBV20-1|TRBJ2-7|-|-
TGCAGTGCTAGAGAGCGACAAAGGAGTCGCCCCCTCTACGAGCAGTACTTC
CSARERQRSRPLYEQYF
>TRBV11-3|TRBJ2-2|few|-
TGTGCCAGCAGCTTAGAGCGGTACACCGGGGAGCTGTTTTTT
CASSLERYTGELFF
>TRBV5-1|TRBJ2-1|many|TRBD2
TGCGCCAGCAGCTTGATAGCGGGGCCCCATGAGCAGTTCTTC
CASSLIAGPHEQFF
>TRBV7-9|TRBJ1-4|few|-
TGTGCCAGCAGCCGCGCAGGGGAAAAACTGTTTTTT
CASSRAGEKLFF
>TRBV15|TRBJ1-2|-|-
TGTGCCACCAAGGGGGTGAACTATGGCTACACCTTC
CATKGVNYGYTF
>TRBV20-1|TRBJ2-1|many|-
TGCAGTGCCCCTTTGGAGGGCCTCAATGAGCAGTTCTTC
CSAPLEGLNEQFF
>TRBV20-1|TRBJ2-7|few|-
TGCAGTGCTAGTTCCGGGGAAGTTCTGTACTTC
CSASSGEVLYF
>TRBV13|TRBJ2-2|few|TRBD2
TGTGCCAGCAGCTTAGGGCGGGAGGACTCCAACACCGGGGAGCTGTTTTTT
CASSLGREDSNTGELFF
>TRBV5-8|TRBJ2-5|many|TRBD1
TGTGCCAGCAGCCCGGACAGGGGGCGAGAGGAGACCCAGTACTTC
CASSPDRGREETQYF
>TRBV20-1|TRBJ2-2|few|TRBD1
TGCAGTGCTAGAAGGGACAGGGGGCGGATCGGGGAGCTGTTTTTT
CSARRDRGRIGELFF